This T cell receptor beta chain was recovered during a study of blood T cell repertoires in COVID-19. Original processing methods: Reference gene primer amplification in the assay estimated nucleated cell counts. The repertoire was sequenced with immunoSEQ multiplex PCR; TCRdb's copy has only in-frame clones and lacks some. From that table come the V and J calls and clone size; the DNA was used to work out D and trimming. The table records around 150,000 clones, about 81% of them present only once. Sequenced input: peripheral blood. The TCR sequence derives from a human donor in a cohort sampled during active COVID-19.

The CDR3 loop reads CASLHRGRVNTEAFF. In DNA form, the CDR3 reads TGTGCCTCTTTACACAGGGGGAGGGTTAACACTGAAGCTTTCTTT. The chain is built from TRBV11-2 and TRBJ1-1, with 8 bases matching TRBD1. This CDR3 comprises 15 residues. V gave up 11 bases and J gave up 2 bases; unmatched junction bases: 13. CDR1 and CDR2 from the germline V gene are SGHAT and FQNNGV.